A single TCR beta chain is shown here with its context. Its antigen is currently unknown. Primers: 60 Vbeta forward and 13 Jbeta reverse. Data came from immunoSEQ multiplex PCR; TCRdb stores just in-frame clones and leaves some out. The data contain under 150,000 clones, under 90% of them singletons. The sample originates from a study of cytomegalovirus exposure and HLA in healthy donors. In nominal health when sampled, donors likely had unrecorded immune exposures nonetheless. Study results and caveats: A later analysis linked a missense DCLRE1C variant to TCR beta V- and J-gene trimming.

Trimming removed 8 bases from V and 4 bases from J, with 15 bases in between. Looked up from germline, CDR1 is MNHEY and CDR2 is SMNVEV (reference sequence). The CDR3 length is 13 residues. The chain couples TRBV27 to TRBJ2-7; no clear D. This TCR derives from a male donor in good health and CMV-seronegative. The source material was PBMCs. The CDR3 protein is CASAVGPRYEQYF. For the CDR3, the DNA is TGTGCCAGCGCCGTGGGCCCAAGGTACGAGCAGTACTTC.